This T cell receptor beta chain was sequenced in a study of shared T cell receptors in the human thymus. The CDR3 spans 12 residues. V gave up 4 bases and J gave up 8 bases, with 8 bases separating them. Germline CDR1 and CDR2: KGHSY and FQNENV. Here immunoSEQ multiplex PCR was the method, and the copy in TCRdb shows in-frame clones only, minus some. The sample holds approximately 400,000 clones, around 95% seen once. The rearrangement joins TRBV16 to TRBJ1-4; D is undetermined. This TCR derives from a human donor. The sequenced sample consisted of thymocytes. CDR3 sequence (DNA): TGTGCCAGCAGCCGTCCTTGGGAAAAACTGTTTTTT. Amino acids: CASSRPWEKLFF.